This paragraph reports one TCR beta chain. The study included ophthalmopathy patients with Clinical Activity Score at least 3, NOSPECS grade at least 4 and duration under 3 months. Uncontrolled infection, other autoimmune disease, pregnancy or lactation barred patients from enrollment. On the basis of clinical symptoms, serum thyroxine and TRAb, thyroid ultrasound and orbital computed tomography, diagnoses were made. Amplification of TCR beta CDR3 regions used RNA as the template. The TCR CDR3 was amplified in a first-round RT-PCR using the HTBI primer set. From the multiplex PCR reads, TCRdb called clonotypes with MiXCR, one entry per CDR3 protein. The sample includes fewer than 450,000 distinct CDR3 sequences, around 15% of them seen just once. The sample originates from a study of T cells in Graves' hyperthyroidism and ophthalmopathy. CDR1 and CDR2 from the germline V gene are MGHRA and YSYEKL. The CDR3 length is 14 residues. The V end was cut by 3 bases, the J end by 1 base, with 10 bases between.

The TCR originated in a man aged 50 or older with Graves' ophthalmopathy. The sequenced material came from blood. V gene TRBV4-1 combines with J gene TRBJ2-7; D ambiguous. As DNA, the CDR3 is TGCGCCAGCAGCCAGACGTCGGATTCCTACGAGCAGTACTTC. It is translated as CASSQTSDSYEQYF.